This entry lists 22 T cell receptor beta chains sequenced from one sample in a study of cytomegalovirus exposure and HLA in healthy donors. The PCR made use of 60 Vbeta and 13 Jbeta primers. Assay: immunoSEQ multiplex PCR; the TCRdb copy retains only in-frame clones and omits some. The sample yields 55,000 to 80,000 clones, about 71% seen once. The sequenced sample consisted of PBMCs. The receptors were sampled from a man aged 60 to 69 in good health and CMV-seropositive.

This clone was seen a single time. This chain links TRBV27 with TRBJ2-7, with 9 bases matching TRBD1. The germline gives CDR1 MNHEY, CDR2 SMNVEV (reference sequence). J lost 1 base, V lost 6 bases, and 4 bases had no gene match. This CDR3 has 14 residues. The CDR3 loop is CASSRDRVSYEQYF. The CDR3 DNA reads as TGTGCCAGCAGCAGGGACAGGGTGTCCTACGAGCAGTACTTC.

The V and J genes are TRBV5-4 and TRBJ2-7; D remains ambiguous. V lost 6 bases and J lost 1, with 14 bases in between. Per germline, CDR1 SGHNT and CDR2 YYREEE (reference sequence). CDR3 length: 14 amino acids. The CDR3 reads CASTPDFQSYEQYF. The CDR3, as DNA: TGTGCCAGCACCCCTGACTTCCAATCCTACGAGCAGTACTTC. The complete variable domain, with remaining parts taken from reference TRBV5-4 and TRBJ2-7, reads ETGVTQSPTHLIKTRGQQVTLRCSSQSGHNTVSWYQQALGQGPQFIFQYYREEENGRGNFPPRFSGLQFPNYSSELNVNALELDDSALYLCASTPDFQSYEQYFGPGTRLTVT.

The table lists this clone with a count of one. V is TRBV13 and J is TRBJ1-2, with 8 bases matching TRBD1. V was clipped by 1 base and J by 2 bases; unmatched bases: 12. CDR1 is PRHDT and CDR2 is FYEKMQ in the germline V gene (reference sequence). This CDR3 is built from 18 residues. CDR3 sequence reads: CASSLALDRGQANYGYTF. DNA of the CDR3: TGTGCCAGCAGCTTAGCCCTTGACAGGGGTCAGGCAAACTATGGCTACACCTTC. Using reference TRBV13 and TRBJ1-2 for the parts outside the CDR3, the full variable domain is AAGVIQSPRHLIKEKRETATLKCYPIPRHDTVYWYQQGPGQDPQFLISFYEKMQSDKGSIPDRFSAQQFSDYHSELNMSSLELGDSALYFCASSLALDRGQANYGYTFGSGTRLTVV.

The chain links TRBV11-3 to TRBJ2-1, with 16 bases aligning to TRBD2. The CDR3 totals 17 residues. Germline loops: CDR1 SGHNT, CDR2 YENEEA. The V and J ends lost 9 bases and 4 bases, in that order; junction bases with no gene match: 9. In nucleotides, the CDR3 is TGTGCCAGACCGGGACTAGCGGGAGGGGAGCTTTACAATGAGCAGTTCTTC. Its translation is CARPGLAGGELYNEQFF.

The J gene is TRBJ2-1, the V gene TRBV2, with 9 bases aligning to TRBD2. Germline trimming cut 4 bases from V and 1 base from J; bases unmatched to any gene: 14. The CDR3 has 19 amino acids. The germline gives CDR1 SNHLY, CDR2 FYNNEI. CDR3 loop: CASSVRASGIPKSYNEQFF. CDR3 nucleotides: TGTGCCAGCAGTGTGAGAGCTAGCGGGATTCCAAAATCCTACAATGAGCAGTTCTTC.

The chain carries TRBV11-3 and TRBJ1-1; no clear D gene. V was pared by 1 base and J by 12 bases, with 9 bases between. The CDR3 runs 11 residues. Germline assignment: CDR1 SGHNT and CDR2 YENEEA. The CDR3 here is CASSLGAGSFF. CDR3 DNA: TGTGCCAGCAGCTTAGGGGCGGGGTCTTTCTTT.

The chain couples TRBV11-2 to TRBJ2-5; 13 positions agree with TRBD2. The CDR3 has 16 residues. The V segment lost 2 bases and the J segment 2 bases; nucleotides outside the gene matches: 2. Germline CDR1 reads SGHAT; CDR2 reads FQNNGV. The CDR3 sequence: CASSLSTSGGQETQYF. CDR3 DNA: TGTGCCAGCAGCTTATCGACTAGCGGGGGGCAAGAGACCCAGTACTTC. Filled out from reference TRBV11-2 and TRBJ2-5, the complete variable domain reads EAGVAQSPRYKIIEKRQSVAFWCNPISGHATLYWYQQILGQGPKLLIQFQNNGVVDDSQLPKDRFSAERLKGVDSTLKIQPAKLEDSAVYLCASSLSTSGGQETQYFGPGTRLLVL.

The V gene is TRBV7-8, the J gene TRBJ1-1; D is ambiguous. This CDR3 has 12 amino acids. Trimming removed 5 bases from V and 11 bases from J, with 15 bases in between. Germline V CDR1 and CDR2: SGHVS, FQNEAQ. The DNA for the CDR3 is TGTGCCAGCAGCAACTGGGAGGAGTGGGCTTTCTTT. It encodes CASSNWEEWAFF.

The chain is built from TRBV10-3 and TRBJ1-1, with TRBD1 identical over 8 bases. CDR3 length: 13 residues. Trimming cost V 2 bases and J 10 bases; bases outside gene matches: 6. Germline CDR1 reads ENHRY; CDR2 reads SYGVKD. The CDR3 is CAISEGRGQVAFF. DNA of the CDR3: TGTGCCATCAGTGAGGGCAGGGGGCAGGTAGCTTTCTTT.

This rearrangement joins TRBV5-1 to TRBJ2-7; 7 bases match TRBD2. The end of the DNA fits TRBJ2-1 better, so the J call may be wrong. CDR1 SGHRS and CDR2 YFSETQ come from the germline V gene. The CDR3 covers 14 residues. The CDR3 DNA is TGCGCCAGCAGCTTCCTAGCGGAAGACAATGAGCAGTTCTTC. It is translated as CASSFLAEDNEQFF.

This chain connects TRBV5-1 to TRBJ2-7; 9 nucleotides agree with TRBD1. Germline V CDR1 and CDR2: SGHRS, YFSETQ. The CDR3 has 13 residues. J gave up 4 bases and V 5 bases, and 4 bases lay outside the gene matches. The CDR3: CASRPGTGYEQYF. In DNA form, the CDR3 reads TGCGCCAGCAGACCCGGGACAGGGTACGAGCAGTACTTC.

This chain links TRBV7-9 with TRBJ1-2, with D uncertain. The ends were cut back, 5 bases at V and 4 bases at J, with 8 bases in the middle. Per germline, CDR1 SEHNR and CDR2 FQNEAQ (reference sequence). CDR3 length: 12 amino acids. The CDR3 loop reads CASSRRGYGYTF. In nucleotides, the CDR3 is TGTGCCAGCAGCCGCCGAGGCTATGGCTACACCTTC.

The chain combines TRBV6-5 with TRBJ1-1; tentatively, D is TRBD1 (6 bases). The CDR3 extends over 14 amino acids. CDR1 and CDR2 (germline): MNHEY, SVGAGI. Deletions cut 4 bases from V and 1 base from J, with 10 bases between. The CDR3 region is CASSSQGTNTEAFF. CDR3 sequence (DNA): TGTGCCAGCAGTTCGCAGGGGACGAACACTGAAGCTTTCTTT.

This clone was recorded only once. This rearrangement joins TRBV6-5 to TRBJ1-2; TRBD1 matches at 10 bases. CDR3 length: 16 amino acids. Germline loops: CDR1 MNHEY, CDR2 SVGAGI. V gave up 3 bases and J gave up 5 bases; unmatched junction bases: 9. The CDR3 bases are TGTGCCAGCAGTTATTTCCGGACAGGGGGACAATATGGCTACACCTTC. This translates into CASSYFRTGGQYGYTF.

In its sample, this clone was seen once. V gene TRBV7-2 combines with J gene TRBJ1-3; the match to TRBD1 covers 10 bases. V lost 5 bases to trimming and J lost 4 bases; unmatched junction nucleotides: 5. Germline assignment: CDR1 SGHTA and CDR2 FQGNSA. The CDR3 is 15 amino acids. CDR3 loop: CASSPDRGHGNTIYF. DNA of the CDR3: TGTGCCAGCAGCCCTGACAGGGGGCACGGAAACACCATATATTTT.

The V gene is TRBV7-9, the J gene TRBJ2-3; 9 bases line up with TRBD2. The V and J ends lost 8 bases and 1 base, in that order; junction bases with no gene match: 4. Germline values: CDR1 SEHNR, CDR2 FQNEAQ (reference sequence). The CDR3 has 14 amino acids. The CDR3 bases are TGTGCCAGCGCGACTAGCGGAGGCACAGATACGCAGTATTTT. This sequence encodes CASATSGGTDTQYF.

The rearrangement joins TRBV7-6 to TRBJ1-2; 9 bases match TRBD1. CDR3 size: 13 residues. Germline values: CDR1 SGHVS, CDR2 FNYEAQ. The V and J ends lost 5 bases and 8 bases, in that order; junction bases with no gene match: 6. The CDR3 DNA reads as TGTGCCAGCAGCCCGGGACAGGGCATGGGCTACACCTTC. This encodes CASSPGQGMGYTF.

The CDR3 loop reads CASSFGQGAENEQFF. In DNA, the CDR3 is TGTGCCAGCAGCTTCGGACAGGGGGCAGAGAATGAGCAGTTCTTC. V usage is TRBV7-8 and J usage is TRBJ2-1; 11 bases match TRBD1. CDR1 is SGHVS and CDR2 is FQNEAQ in the germline V gene. The J segment lost 7 bases and the V segment lost 3 bases, leaving 5 bases of the junction unmatched. The CDR3 contains 15 residues.

The chain is built from TRBV18 and TRBJ1-5; 7 positions agree with TRBD1. Trimming cost V 4 bases and J 7 bases; bases outside gene matches: 10. The V gene's germline CDR1 is KGHSH and CDR2 LQKENI. The CDR3 runs to 15 residues. This CDR3 is CASSRSQGVNQPQHF. The CDR3 DNA is TGTGCCAGCTCACGTTCTCAGGGGGTCAACCAGCCCCAGCATTTT. The full variable domain, completed using reference TRBV18 and TRBJ1-5, is NAGVMQNPRHLVRRRGQEARLRCSPMKGHSHVYWYRQLPEEGLKFMVYLQKENIIDESGMPKERFSAEFPKEGPSILRIQQVVRGDSAAYFCASSRSQGVNQPQHFGDGTRLSIL.

This chain links TRBV7-9 with TRBJ2-2; 7 bases match TRBD2. The J segment lost 0 bases and the V segment lost 2 bases, leaving 6 bases of the junction unmatched. This CDR3 comprises 17 residues. The germline gives CDR1 SEHNR, CDR2 FQNEAQ (reference sequence). The CDR3 protein is CASSLLPTSANTGELFF. In DNA, the CDR3 is TGTGCCAGCAGCTTACTGCCTACTAGCGCGAACACCGGGGAGCTGTTTTTT.

This clone has just a few counts. The chain combines TRBV7-8 with TRBJ2-3, with D possibly matching TRBD2 (6 bases). CDR3 length: 16 amino acids. The germline V and J ends were trimmed by 5 bases and 0 bases, with 15 bases remaining between them. Germline values: CDR1 SGHVS, CDR2 FQNEAQ. The CDR3 is CASSPFGGVSTDTQYF. For the CDR3, the DNA is TGTGCCAGCAGCCCCTTCGGGGGAGTAAGCACAGATACGCAGTATTTT.

V and J are TRBV6-4 and TRBJ2-7; maybe TRBD1 (5 bases). The germline V gene encodes CDR1 MRHNA and CDR2 SNTAGT. There are 12 residues in the CDR3. As DNA, the CDR3 is TGTCCCCAGGACAAGGCCCCCTACGAGCAGTACTTC. Translated: CPQDKAPYEQYF.